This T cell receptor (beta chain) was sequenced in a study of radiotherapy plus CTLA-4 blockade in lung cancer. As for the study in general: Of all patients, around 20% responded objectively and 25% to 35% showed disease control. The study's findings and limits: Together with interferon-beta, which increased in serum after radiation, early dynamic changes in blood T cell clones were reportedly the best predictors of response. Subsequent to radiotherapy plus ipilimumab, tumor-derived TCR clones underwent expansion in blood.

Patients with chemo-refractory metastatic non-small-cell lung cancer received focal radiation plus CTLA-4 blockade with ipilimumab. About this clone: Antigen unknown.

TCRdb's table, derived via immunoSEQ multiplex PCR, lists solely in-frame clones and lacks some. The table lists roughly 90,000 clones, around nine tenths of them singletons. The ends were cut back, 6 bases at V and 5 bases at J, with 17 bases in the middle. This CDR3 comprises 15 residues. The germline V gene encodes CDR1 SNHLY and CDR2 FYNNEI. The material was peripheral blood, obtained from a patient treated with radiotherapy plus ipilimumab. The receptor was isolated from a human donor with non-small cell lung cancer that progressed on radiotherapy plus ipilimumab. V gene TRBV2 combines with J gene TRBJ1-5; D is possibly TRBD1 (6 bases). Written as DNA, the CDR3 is TGTGCCAGCAGGATGGACAGTTCAGCCCATCAGCCCCAGCATTTT. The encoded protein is CASRMDSSAHQPQHF.